Reported below is one T cell receptor beta chain. Its cognate antigen has yet to be identified. The record has no base qualities; no much larger clone is one base away. V lost 3 bases and J lost 0 bases, and the count of bases not matched to a germline gene is 6. Its CDR3 holds 17 amino acids, cysteine through phenylalanine. Kept here is only the CDR3 DNA, which spans 51 bases and is read in frame from base 1. Sequences MNHEY (CDR1) and SMNVEV (CDR2) are obtained from the germline V gene (reference sequence). The sample's time point, from its label and the paper: after neoadjuvant nivolumab, at surgical resection. The patients had newly diagnosed stage II-IVA oral cavity squamous cell carcinoma and had not received any prior systemic or radiation treatment. The cohort was composed of patients with HPV-negative, locally advanced oral cavity squamous cell carcinoma. Peripheral blood mononuclear cells were analyzed directly and were not maintained or expanded in culture. The samples were obtained from a longitudinal correlative study of a single-arm phase II trial testing neoadjuvant nivolumab in oral cavity squamous cell carcinoma. Subject-matched pre- and post-treatment PBMCs and tumors from three responders and three non-responders were subjected to genomic DNA-based TCRbeta sequencing. Peripheral blood mononuclear cells were drawn once before nivolumab treatment and a second time after treatment, when surgery took place. The Maxwell RSC DNA from Cells kit was used to extract genomic DNA from PBMCs.

The source of the sample is a study of neoadjuvant anti-PD-1 for oral cavity cancer (dated by TCRdb to the early 2020s). Context from the whole study: Three to four biweekly doses of nivolumab at 3 mg/kg were mostly administered to patients before curative-intent surgical resection. Patients who did not progress were given a fourth nivolumab dose at about day 43 and had definitive surgical resection on days 50-56. Under RECIST 1.1, a patient counted as a responder if showing complete response, partial response or stable disease, and as a non-responder if showing progression. The parent correlative cohort had 11 to 12 patients and a response rate of roughly 34%. Study-wide findings and limitations: Within PBMCs, T cell clonality (Gini index) was significantly higher in non-responders than responders after neoadjuvant nivolumab. Higher pretreatment blood Treg/Th17 ratios correlated with higher pretreatment blood TCRbeta clonality and lower post-treatment tumor TCRbeta clonality. The TCR analyses had only three patients in each response group, and the authors called for validation in larger cohorts.

For deep sequencing, each PBMC sample was run in six replicates, with libraries mostly built from about 500 ng of input genomic DNA. The immunoSEQ hsTCRbeta kit was used to prepare TCRbeta libraries according to the manufacturer's instructions. The completed libraries were mixed into a single pool at 3 nM, then sequenced with an Illumina NovaSeq 6000 S4 flow cell. As for how the authors treated the data: The immunoSEQ Analyzer was used for raw data preprocessing and quality control. The analysis was limited to productive rearrangements, and each clonotype was defined by a unique CDR3 amino acid sequence. Using the R package tcR, the researchers computed the Gini-Simpson index as their estimate of repertoire clonality. Student's t test was used to compare Gini indices, and Pearson correlation was used to assess associations with tumor size change. The source is immuneACCESS, and TCRdb retained only in-frame sequences with V and J called. Part of the clones is not carried over; for the studies checked, unresolved V genes explain less than half of this, and the remainder is unexplained. The V and J calls and clone size were taken over from that table, and D and trimming were inferred from the DNA. The sample table contains 35,000 to 50,000 clones; only one count was recorded for 75% to 80% of them. The ten largest make up 4% to 5.5% of the sample.

The sequence joins TRBV27 to TRBJ2-2, with 8 bases in between that match TRBD1. Sequences were derived from PBMCs, sampled after nivolumab (anti-PD-1) treatment. The clonotype originates from a person aged 35 to 85 with oral cavity squamous cell carcinoma. The CDR3 here reads CASSFPRGRANTGELFF. The DNA sequence is as follows: TGTGCCAGCAGTTTCCCCAGGGGGCGGGCGAACACCGGGGAGCTGTTTTTT.